A selection of T cell receptor beta chains follows, all from one sample in a study of T cell repertoires in cytomegalovirus infection. TCRdb re-analysed the reads in MiXCR, keeping a single row per CDR3 protein. The sample consists of about 200,000 distinct CDR3 sequences, roughly 9% of them appearing once. Specimen: PBMCs. The receptors originated from a human donor in good health (CMV status not recorded). Some clones in this sample may be carry-over from other donors' samples. CDR3s include the opening cysteine and the closing phenylalanine or tryptophan. Each record gives: V gene, D gene, J gene, clone size, CDR3 protein, CDR3 DNA. D genes are given only for firm matches. Clone size is shown for a subset of rows, as once, few, many or a class of expanded clone.

V: TRBV6-5
D: .
J: TRBJ2-2
size: .
CDR3: CASSYTGPSTGELFF
DNA: TGTGCCAGCAGTTATACGGGTCCTAGCACCGGGGAGCTGTTTTTT

V: TRBV7-2
D: TRBD2
J: TRBJ2-5
size: many
CDR3: CASSLGSSGRQETQYF
DNA: TGTGCCAGCAGCTTAGGGTCTAGCGGACGACAAGAGACCCAGTACTTC

V: TRBV7-2
D: TRBD1
J: TRBJ1-4
size: many
CDR3: CASSLEGTGTRKLFF
DNA: TGTGCCAGCAGCTTAGAGGGGACAGGAACTAGGAAACTGTTTTTT

V: TRBV28
D: TRBD1
J: TRBJ2-5
size: .
CDR3: CASSYTTGGQETQYF
DNA: TGTGCCAGCAGTTACACGACAGGGGGCCAAGAGACCCAGTACTTC

V: TRBV5-1
D: .
J: TRBJ1-1
size: .
CDR3: CASSSVLNTEAFF
DNA: TGCGCCAGCAGCTCCGTCCTGAACACTGAAGCTTTCTTT

V: TRBV3-1
D: .
J: TRBJ1-2
size: .
CDR3: CASSQGTGQYGYTF
DNA: TGTGCCAGCAGCCAAGGAACAGGGCAATATGGCTACACCTTC

V: TRBV7-2
D: TRBD2
J: TRBJ2-7
size: many
CDR3: CASSLATTSGRAYEQYF
DNA: TGTGCCAGCAGCTTAGCGACGACTAGCGGGAGGGCCTACGAGCAGTACTTC

V: TRBV7-2
D: TRBD2
J: TRBJ2-3
size: many
CDR3: CASSSGTSGGAVDTQYF
DNA: TGTGCCAGCAGCAGCGGGACTAGCGGGGGGGCTGTAGATACGCAGTATTTT

V: TRBV6-1
D: .
J: TRBJ1-2
size: many
CDR3: CASSPTAGGSYGYTF
DNA: TGTGCCAGCAGTCCTACCGCGGGGGGAAGCTATGGCTACACCTTC

V: TRBV20-1
D: .
J: TRBJ2-4
size: .
CDR3: CSARQSLAKNIQYF
DNA: TGCAGTGCTAGGCAGAGCTTAGCCAAAAACATTCAGTACTTC

V: TRBV7-9
D: TRBD1
J: TRBJ1-1
size: many
CDR3: CASSRGDRAGGMNTEAFF
DNA: TGTGCCAGCAGCCGGGGCGACAGGGCGGGGGGAATGAACACTGAAGCTTTCTTT

V: TRBV6-2/TRBV6-3
D: .
J: TRBJ2-7
size: few
CDR3: CASQQGRSYEQYF
DNA: TGTGCCAGCCAACAGGGGAGGTCCTACGAGCAGTACTTC

V: TRBV7-3
D: TRBD2
J: TRBJ2-7
size: .
CDR3: CASSHTSGSLYEQYF
DNA: TGTGCCAGCAGCCACACTAGCGGGAGTCTCTACGAGCAGTACTTC

V: TRBV4-3
D: .
J: TRBJ2-2
size: few
CDR3: CASSWGGLNTGELFF
DNA: TGCGCCAGCAGCTGGGGAGGTCTAAACACCGGGGAGCTGTTTTTT

V: TRBV29-1
D: .
J: TRBJ1-2
size: .
CDR3: CSGDTGNYGYTF
DNA: TGCAGCGGTGACACCGGTAACTATGGCTACACCTTC

V: TRBV7-2
D: .
J: TRBJ2-7
size: many
CDR3: CASSQRPGSLSAEQYF
DNA: TGTGCCAGCAGCCAGAGACCGGGATCCCTTTCGGCCGAGCAGTACTTC

V: TRBV4-3
D: TRBD2
J: TRBJ2-2
size: many
CDR3: CASSQDPGGGATGELFF
DNA: TGCGCCAGCAGCCAAGATCCGGGCGGGGGGGCCACCGGGGAGCTGTTTTTT

V: TRBV28
D: .
J: TRBJ1-5
size: .
CDR3: CASSSSQPQHF
DNA: TGTGCCAGCAGTAGCTCTCAGCCCCAGCATTTT

V: TRBV15
D: .
J: TRBJ2-5
size: .
CDR3: CATTKWPAQETQYF
DNA: TGTGCCACCACTAAATGGCCAGCTCAAGAGACCCAGTACTTC

V: TRBV20-1
D: .
J: TRBJ1-1
size: .
CDR3: CSAGGNTEAFF
DNA: TGCAGTGCGGGCGGGAACACTGAAGCTTTCTTT

V: TRBV7-2
D: .
J: TRBJ2-2
size: many
CDR3: CASSLGGVSGELFF
DNA: TGTGCCAGCAGCCTAGGGGGGGTGAGCGGGGAGCTGTTTTTT

V: TRBV29-1
D: .
J: TRBJ2-4
size: many
CDR3: CSGWAKNIQYF
DNA: TGCAGCGGGTGGGCCAAAAACATTCAGTACTTC

V: TRBV5-5
D: .
J: TRBJ2-1
size: many
CDR3: CASSLEGRSYNEQFF
DNA: TGTGCCAGCAGCTTGGAGGGTAGGTCCTACAATGAGCAGTTCTTC

V: TRBV6-2/TRBV6-3
D: TRBD1
J: TRBJ2-2
size: few
CDR3: CASSYTGQGANTGELFF
DNA: TGTGCCAGCAGTTACACGGGACAGGGCGCGAACACCGGGGAGCTGTTTTTT

V: TRBV10-3
D: .
J: TRBJ2-3
size: many
CDR3: CAISDKVAGDTQYF
DNA: TGTGCCATCAGTGATAAGGTTGCGGGGGATACGCAGTATTTT

V: TRBV7-2
D: TRBD2
J: TRBJ2-3
size: many
CDR3: CASSSRLADTDTQYF
DNA: TGTGCCAGCAGCTCACGACTAGCGGACACAGATACGCAGTATTTT

V: TRBV7-2
D: TRBD2
J: TRBJ2-3
size: many
CDR3: CASSKLAGGPQTQYF
DNA: TGTGCCAGCAGCAAACTAGCGGGAGGGCCTCAAACGCAGTATTTT

V: TRBV6-2/TRBV6-3
D: .
J: TRBJ2-1
size: many
CDR3: CASSYFSYEQFF
DNA: TGTGCCAGCAGTTACTTCTCTTATGAGCAGTTCTTC

V: TRBV4-3
D: TRBD1
J: TRBJ2-7
size: many
CDR3: CASSQNRGAYEQYF
DNA: TGCGCCAGCAGCCAGAACAGGGGCGCCTACGAGCAGTACTTC

V: TRBV7-6
D: .
J: TRBJ1-1
size: many
CDR3: CASSLFQGNTEAFF
DNA: TGTGCCAGCAGCTTATTTCAGGGAAACACTGAAGCTTTCTTT

V: TRBV6-6
D: TRBD1
J: TRBJ2-7
size: .
CDR3: CASTRDRGSYEQYF
DNA: TGTGCCAGCACCCGAGACAGGGGGAGCTACGAGCAGTACTTC

V: TRBV5-6
D: .
J: TRBJ2-3
size: .
CDR3: CASSFDGGAYTDTQYF
DNA: TGTGCCAGCAGCTTTGACGGGGGCGCCTACACAGATACGCAGTATTTT

V: TRBV20-1
D: .
J: TRBJ1-2
size: .
CDR3: CSALLPGGYGYTF
DNA: TGCAGTGCCCTACTCCCAGGAGGCTATGGCTACACCTTC

V: TRBV6-4
D: .
J: TRBJ1-1
size: .
CDR3: CASSERGGWDPAEAFF
DNA: TGTGCCAGCAGTGAGAGGGGTGGGTGGGATCCCGCTGAAGCTTTCTTT

V: TRBV19
D: TRBD1
J: TRBJ1-1
size: many
CDR3: CASRTGVTEAFF
DNA: TGTGCCAGTAGAACAGGGGTTACTGAAGCTTTCTTT

V: TRBV28
D: TRBD2
J: TRBJ2-5
size: .
CDR3: CASSGSGGYQETQYF
DNA: TGTGCCAGCAGTGGCTCGGGGGGGTACCAAGAGACCCAGTACTTC

V: TRBV12-3/TRBV12-4
D: .
J: TRBJ1-2
size: .
CDR3: CASTLTGGNYGYTF
DNA: TGTGCCAGCACCCTGACAGGTGGAAACTATGGCTACACCTTC

V: TRBV28
D: .
J: TRBJ1-4
size: few
CDR3: CASSLDQLEKLFF
DNA: TGTGCCAGCAGTTTAGATCAGTTGGAAAAACTGTTTTTT

V: TRBV7-9
D: TRBD2
J: TRBJ2-3
size: many
CDR3: CASSLPQTLAGGPYTQYF
DNA: TGTGCCAGCAGCTTACCCCAAACTCTAGCGGGGGGGCCATATACGCAGTATTTT

V: TRBV7-9
D: TRBD2
J: TRBJ2-2
size: .
CDR3: CASSSSAGRGLPGELFF
DNA: TGTGCCAGCAGCTCCTCAGCGGGAAGGGGTCTTCCCGGGGAGCTGTTTTTT

V: TRBV20-1
D: .
J: TRBJ1-5
size: many
CDR3: CSATGWAENSNQPQHF
DNA: TGCAGTGCTACCGGATGGGCAGAAAATAGCAATCAGCCCCAGCATTTT

V: TRBV30
D: .
J: TRBJ1-1
size: .
CDR3: CASNSAMNTEAFF
DNA: TGTGCCTCCAACTCAGCAATGAACACTGAAGCTTTCTTT

V: TRBV7-2
D: .
J: TRBJ2-7
size: many
CDR3: CASRTPGAGTYEQYF
DNA: TGTGCCAGCAGGACCCCCGGGGCTGGGACCTACGAGCAGTACTTC

V: TRBV5-4
D: TRBD2
J: TRBJ2-1
size: many
CDR3: CASSLEAGGSYNEQFF
DNA: TGTGCCAGCAGCTTGGAGGCGGGGGGCTCCTACAATGAGCAGTTCTTC

V: TRBV24-1
D: TRBD2
J: TRBJ2-5
size: .
CDR3: CATAGGSVGETQYF
DNA: TGTGCCACAGCGGGGGGGAGCGTAGGAGAGACCCAGTACTTC

V: TRBV2
D: TRBD2
J: TRBJ2-3
size: few
CDR3: CASFSTSGKDTQYF
DNA: TGTGCCAGCTTTTCGACTAGCGGAAAAGATACGCAGTATTTT

V: TRBV28
D: TRBD1
J: TRBJ1-1
size: many
CDR3: CATYDRDNTEAFF
DNA: TGTGCCACCTATGACAGGGACAACACTGAAGCTTTCTTT

V: TRBV28
D: .
J: TRBJ1-1
size: few
CDR3: CASSTPQGRLGAFF
DNA: TGTGCCAGCAGCACTCCTCAAGGGAGACTGGGAGCTTTCTTT

V: TRBV6-6
D: .
J: TRBJ2-1
size: many
CDR3: CASSKLTSGNEQFF
DNA: TGTGCCAGCAGCAAACTCACAAGCGGGAATGAGCAGTTCTTC

V: TRBV6-2/TRBV6-3
D: .
J: TRBJ1-1
size: many
CDR3: CASSLRGWTEAFF
DNA: TGTGCCAGCAGTTTAAGGGGATGGACTGAAGCTTTCTTT

V: TRBV5-4
D: TRBD2
J: TRBJ2-3
size: .
CDR3: CASSLVSGGTDTQYF
DNA: TGTGCCAGCAGCTTGGTTAGCGGGGGCACAGATACGCAGTATTTT

V: TRBV5-5
D: TRBD1
J: TRBJ2-1
size: many
CDR3: CASSLGTESSYNEQFF
DNA: TGTGCCAGCAGCCTAGGGACAGAAAGCTCCTACAATGAGCAGTTCTTC

V: TRBV27
D: .
J: TRBJ1-2
size: many
CDR3: CASSLSPPTTNYGYTF
DNA: TGTGCCAGCAGTTTATCTCCACCCACAACTAACTATGGCTACACCTTC

V: TRBV28
D: .
J: TRBJ1-2
size: .
CDR3: CATTDNPYDYTF
DNA: TGTGCCACGACAGATAATCCCTATGACTACACCTTC

V: TRBV7-2
D: .
J: TRBJ2-7
size: .
CDR3: CASRAFPRGYEQYF
DNA: TGTGCCAGCCGCGCGTTCCCTCGGGGCTACGAGCAGTACTTC

V: TRBV5-4
D: .
J: TRBJ2-1
size: few
CDR3: CASSSEGSYNEQFF
DNA: TGTGCCAGCAGTTCCGAGGGGTCCTACAATGAGCAGTTCTTC

V: TRBV11-2
D: .
J: TRBJ1-1
size: .
CDR3: CASSLGLRSGQGKTEAFF
DNA: TGTGCCAGCAGCTTAGGATTGAGGTCAGGGCAAGGTAAGACTGAAGCTTTCTTT